These 14 T cell receptor beta chains originate from one sample sequenced in a study of blood T cell repertoires in COVID-19. Repertoires were generated with immunoSEQ multiplex PCR, while TCRdb's copy carries only in-frame clones and drops some. The repertoire includes some 510,000 clones, around 87% of them detected once, and 1.5% to 2% sits in the top ten. The sample comprised PBMCs or T cells enriched from blood (not recorded which). The origin of the receptors is a woman in her 40s who had recovered from COVID-19.

V usage is TRBV5-6 and J usage is TRBJ1-2; 9 bases fit TRBD1. This CDR3 contains 16 residues. The germline gives CDR1 SGHDT, CDR2 YYEEEE. V gave up 5 bases and J gave up 6 bases; unmatched junction bases: 14. The CDR3 sequence is CASRVGIQGALNGYTF. In nucleotides, the CDR3 is TGTGCCAGCAGGGTCGGTATACAGGGGGCTCTAAATGGCTACACCTTC.

The chain combines TRBV7-8 with TRBJ2-5; 11 bases agree with TRBD2. Germline V gene sequence: CDR1 SGHVS, CDR2 FQNEAQ. With V trimmed by 5 bases and J by 3 bases, 11 bases remained unmatched. The CDR3 loop spans 17 amino acids. This CDR3 is CASSPKMGTSGEETQYF. CDR3 in DNA: TGTGCCAGCAGCCCGAAAATGGGGACTAGCGGAGAAGAGACCCAGTACTTC.

The chain has TRBV21-1 and TRBJ2-3; the table's D call, TRBD1, was not checked against the DNA. TRBV21-1 is annotated as a pseudogene. The CDR3 is 15 amino acids. The CDR3 region is CASSADRANTDTQYF. The CDR3 DNA reads TGTGCCAGCAGCGCGGACAGGGCAAACACAGATACGCAGTATTTT.

V is TRBV18 and J is TRBJ1-3; D is unclear. The germline gives CDR1 KGHSH, CDR2 LQKENI. V was trimmed by 3 bases and J by 4 bases, leaving 13 bases between them. The CDR3 length is 15 residues. The chain's CDR3 is CASSPTNEAGNTIYF. CDR3 DNA sequence: TGTGCCAGCTCACCGACTAACGAGGCCGGAAACACCATATATTTT.

The chain links TRBV7-2 to TRBJ2-7, with 9 bases identical to TRBD1. V lost 1 base to trimming and J lost 6 bases; unmatched junction nucleotides: 1. The CDR3 loop spans 13 amino acids. The germline V gene has CDR1 SGHTA and CDR2 FQGNSA. The CDR3 region is CASSLGTGAEQYF. CDR3 nucleotide sequence: TGTGCCAGCAGCTTAGGGACAGGGGCCGAGCAGTACTTC.

The chain recombines TRBV7-2 with TRBJ1-2; D is uncertain. CDR3 length equals 15 residues. The germline gives CDR1 SGHTA, CDR2 FQGNSA. V shed 0 bases and J shed 4 bases, with 12 bases lying between them. CDR3 in DNA: TGTGCCAGCAGCTTAGCGCGTATACGGAGCTATGGCTACACCTTC. Translating gives CASSLARIRSYGYTF. Full variable domain (rest looked up from reference TRBV7-2 and TRBJ1-2): GAGVSQSPSNKVTEKGKDVELRCDPISGHTALYWYRQSLGQGLEFLIYFQGNSAPDKSGLPSDRFSAERTGGSVSTLTIQRTQQEDSAVYLCASSLARIRSYGYTFGSGTRLTVV.

This sequence joins TRBV27 and TRBJ1-3, with D possibly matching TRBD1 (6 bases). V lost 4 bases to trimming and J lost 0 bases, with 10 bases between them. This CDR3 region has 15 residues. Germline CDR1 and CDR2: MNHEY and SMNVEV (reference sequence). In DNA form, the CDR3 reads TGTGCCAGCAGTTCCGACAGGTACTCTGGAAACACCATATATTTT. Residues: CASSSDRYSGNTIYF.

CDR3 in DNA: TGCGCCAGCAGTGATAAGGGACAGGGAGCGGCCCAGTACTTC. It translates to CASSDKGQGAAQYF. The chain has TRBV10-1 and TRBJ2-5; 9 bases map to TRBD1. The CDR3 covers 14 residues. The V gene's germline CDR1 is WNHNN and CDR2 SYGVQD (reference sequence). Unmatched junction bases numbered 8, after V lost 3 bases and J lost 9 bases.

The chain links TRBV4-3 to TRBJ2-6, with 9 bases identical to TRBD1. Germline values: CDR1 LGHNA, CDR2 YSLEER. V was pared by 3 bases and J by 1 base, with 13 bases of the junction left unmatched. This CDR3 has 20 residues. The CDR3 is CASSQNHPGQGISGANVLTF. CDR3 sequence (DNA): TGCGCCAGCAGCCAGAATCACCCGGGACAGGGAATATCTGGGGCCAACGTCCTGACTTTC.

In this sample, this clone turned up a few times. This chain joins TRBV19 and TRBJ2-2; TRBD1 matches at 8 bases. This CDR3 has 15 amino acids. The V gene end was trimmed by 7 bases and the J gene end by 2 bases; junction bases not matched to a gene: 6. The V gene's germline CDR1 is LNHDA and CDR2 SQIVND (reference sequence). The CDR3 region has the DNA TGTGCCAGTAAACCGGGGACAGGAAACACCGGGGAGCTGTTTTTT. Amino acid sequence: CASKPGTGNTGELFF.

This sequence joins TRBV4-2 and TRBJ1-2; 10 bases fit TRBD1. The CDR3 consists of 15 residues. Germline V CDR1 and CDR2: LGHNA, YNFKEQ. After removal of 4 bases from V and 3 bases from J, the junction contained 5 bases not matched to a gene. The CDR3 sequence is CASSLGQGGDYGYTF. DNA for the CDR3: TGTGCCAGCAGCCTAGGACAGGGGGGGGACTATGGCTACACCTTC.

This chain links TRBV5-6 with TRBJ1-5, with D uncertain. CDR3 size: 14 residues. Per the germline V gene, CDR1 is SGHDT and CDR2 is YYEEEE. Trimming removed 1 base at V and 5 bases at J, with 10 bases between. The chain's CDR3 is CASSLFRGDQPQHF. The CDR3, as DNA: TGTGCCAGCAGCTTGTTCCGGGGTGATCAGCCCCAGCATTTT.

The V gene is TRBV5-1, the J gene TRBJ2-7; TRBD2 agrees at 12 bases. The CDR3 loop spans 15 amino acids. V shed 1 base, J shed 2 bases, and the junction held 1 base outside the gene matches. The germline gives CDR1 SGHRS, CDR2 YFSETQ. For the CDR3, the DNA is TGCGCCAGCAGCTTGACTAGCGGGAGGCCCTACGAGCAGTACTTC. It specifies CASSLTSGRPYEQYF.

The chain has TRBV18 and TRBJ2-1, with TRBD2 identical over 11 bases. There are 15 residues in the CDR3. The V and J ends lost 2 bases and 6 bases, in that order; junction bases with no gene match: 3. The germline V gene encodes CDR1 KGHSH and CDR2 LQKENI. CDR3 DNA sequence: TGTGCCAGCTCACCATCGCTAGCGGGAGGCAATGAGCAGTTCTTC. It codes for CASSPSLAGGNEQFF.